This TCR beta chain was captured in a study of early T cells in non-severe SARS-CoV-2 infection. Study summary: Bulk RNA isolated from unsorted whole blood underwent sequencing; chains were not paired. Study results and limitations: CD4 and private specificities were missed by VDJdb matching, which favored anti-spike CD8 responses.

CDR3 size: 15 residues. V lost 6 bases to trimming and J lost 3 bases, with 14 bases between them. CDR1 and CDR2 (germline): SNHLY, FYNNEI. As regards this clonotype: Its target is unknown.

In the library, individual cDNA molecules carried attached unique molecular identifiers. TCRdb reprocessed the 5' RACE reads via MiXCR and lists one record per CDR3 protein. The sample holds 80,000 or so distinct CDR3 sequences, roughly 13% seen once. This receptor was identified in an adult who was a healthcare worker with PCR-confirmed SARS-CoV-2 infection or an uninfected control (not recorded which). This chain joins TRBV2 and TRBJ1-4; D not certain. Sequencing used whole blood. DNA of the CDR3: TGTGCCAGCAGGGAGCCGGAAGGTGCTAATGAAAAACTGTTTTTT. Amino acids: CASREPEGANEKLFF.